This T cell receptor beta chain is from a study of post-analysis software for immune sequencing data. V shed 3 bases and J shed 13 bases, with 10 bases lying between them. CDR1 SGHTA and CDR2 FQGTGA come from the germline V gene. The CDR3 sequence is 11 residues long. Study-wide results and limits: Normalized Chao1 diversity was significantly reduced in patients versus controls. Patients carried a few TRBV segments more frequently than controls did, and TRBV5-6, TRBV5-1 and TRBV20-1 were among them.

Notes on this clonotype: Its antigen is not identified.

Unique-molecular-identifier-tagged TCR beta cDNA libraries were used. About 500,000 cDNA molecules came from roughly 0.93 to 9.6 million T cells. TCRdb analysed the PCR reads with MiXCR anew, one entry per CDR3 protein. The sample contains approximately 690,000 distinct CDR3 sequences, approximately 59% of which appear only once. The chain recombines TRBV7-3 with TRBJ2-1, with D maybe TRBD1 (6 bases). This receptor was taken from a girl aged 2-10 years with multiple sclerosis. Sequenced material: blood. In DNA form, the CDR3 reads TGTGCCAGCAGCTTCGGACAGATACAGTTCTTC. Translation gives CASSFGQIQFF.